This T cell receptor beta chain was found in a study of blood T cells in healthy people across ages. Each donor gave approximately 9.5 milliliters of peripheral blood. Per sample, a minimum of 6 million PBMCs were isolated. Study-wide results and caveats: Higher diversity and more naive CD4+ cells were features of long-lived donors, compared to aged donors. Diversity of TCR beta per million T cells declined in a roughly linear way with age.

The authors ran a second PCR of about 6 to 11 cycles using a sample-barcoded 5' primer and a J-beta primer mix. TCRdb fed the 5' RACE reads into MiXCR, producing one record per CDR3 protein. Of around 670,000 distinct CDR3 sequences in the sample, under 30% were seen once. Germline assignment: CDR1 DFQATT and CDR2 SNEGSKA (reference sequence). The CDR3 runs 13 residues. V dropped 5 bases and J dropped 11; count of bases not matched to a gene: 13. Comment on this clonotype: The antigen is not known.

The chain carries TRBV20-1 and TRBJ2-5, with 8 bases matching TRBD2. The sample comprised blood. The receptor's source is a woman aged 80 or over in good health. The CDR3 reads CSAERGGMNEQYF. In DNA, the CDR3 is TGCAGTGCTGAACGGGGGGGCATGAATGAGCAGTACTTC.